These T cell receptor beta chains were read from a single sample in a study of cytomegalovirus exposure and HLA in healthy donors. Here immunoSEQ multiplex PCR was the method, and the copy in TCRdb shows in-frame clones only, minus some. The sample holds roughly 140,000 clones, about 80% seen once. The sequencing sample was made of PBMCs. Receptors were obtained from a man under 40 in good health and CMV-seropositive. Both conserved end residues are part of each CDR3. Each record gives: V gene, D gene, J gene, clone size, CDR3 DNA, CDR3 protein. A D gene is named only where the DNA matches it firmly. Some rows mark clone size as missing; the rest say once, few, many or name a class of expanded clone.

>TRBV7-8|NA|TRBJ2-7|NA
TGTGCCAGCAGCTCCAGGATCTACGAGCAGTACTTC
CASSSRIYEQYF
>TRBV6-6|NA|TRBJ1-1|once
TGTGCCAGCAGGGACAGTATGAACACTGAAGCTTTCTTT
CASRDSMNTEAFF
>TRBV7-2|NA|TRBJ1-4|NA
TGTGCCAGCAGACCGGACAGCCATAATGAAAAACTGTTTTTT
CASRPDSHNEKLFF
>TRBV11-2|NA|TRBJ2-3|NA
TGTGCCAGCAGCTTACGGGGGTTAGGCACAGATACGCAGTATTTT
CASSLRGLGTDTQYF
>TRBV9|TRBD2|TRBJ2-3|few
TGTGCCAGCAGCTTGACTAGCGGGCTGACAGATACGCAGTATTTT
CASSLTSGLTDTQYF
>TRBV11-2|NA|TRBJ2-5|NA
TGTGCCAGCAGCGTCACCGGGGGGCTACAAGAGACCCAGTACTTC
CASSVTGGLQETQYF
>TRBV29-1|NA|TRBJ1-2|NA
TGCAGCGTTTCTGGGGGGGACTATGGCTACACCTTC
CSVSGGDYGYTF
>TRBV29-1|NA|TRBJ1-1|NA
TGCAGCGTTGAAGGGTCTTGGAGCGGGTACACTGAAGCTTTCTTT
CSVEGSWSGYTEAFF
>TRBV10-2|NA|TRBJ1-1|few
TGCGCCAGCAATAGACTAGGGACTGAAGCTTTCTTT
CASNRLGTEAFF
>TRBV6-5|TRBD1|TRBJ2-7|NA
TGTGCCAGCAGTTTGTTTCCAGGGGGCGAGGATAACGAGCAGTACTTC
CASSLFPGGEDNEQYF
>TRBV2|NA|TRBJ1-4|NA
NA
CASSDVGQGTFF
>TRBV28|NA|TRBJ1-2|NA
TGTGCCAGCAGTTTTTGGGGCCAGAGCTATGGCTACACCTTC
CASSFWGQSYGYTF
>TRBV18|TRBD2|TRBJ2-3|once
TGTGCCAGCTCACCACAGGGACTAGCGGGCACAGATACGCAGTATTTT
CASSPQGLAGTDTQYF
>TRBV9|NA|TRBJ1-1|NA
TGTGCCAGCTGGGAGAACGGTGTGGTATTCGAAGCTTTCTTT
CASWENGVVFEAFF
>TRBV6-5|NA|TRBJ2-1|NA
TGTGCCAGCAGCTCAACAGGAAGCTCCTACAATGAGCAGTTCTTC
CASSSTGSSYNEQFF
>TRBV30|NA|TRBJ1-6|NA
TGTGCCTGGATGCCAGAAACCTATAATTCACCCCTCCACTTT
CAWMPETYNSPLHF
>TRBV19|NA|TRBJ2-1|NA
TGTGCCAGTAGTATAGAAGACAGGCCTTCCTACAATGAGCAGTTCTTC
CASSIEDRPSYNEQFF
>TRBV11-2|TRBD1|TRBJ1-1|NA
TGTGCCAGCAGCTCTACAGGGGTTAAAGTTATGAACACTGAAGCTTTCTTT
CASSSTGVKVMNTEAFF
>TRBV25-1|TRBD2|TRBJ2-2|NA
TGTGCCAGCAGTGAACGGGGGGAGGCCGGGGAGCCGTTTTTT
CASSERGEAGEPFF
>TRBV19|NA|TRBJ2-2|NA
TGTGCCAGTAGTATAACAGGGATCACCGGGGAGCTGTTTTTT
CASSITGITGELFF
>TRBV30|NA|TRBJ2-7|once
TGTGCCTGGAGTGTCGGTGACCCAAGACTCCAGCAGTACTTC
CAWSVGDPRLQQYF
>TRBV2|NA|TRBJ1-5|NA
TGTGCCAGCAGTGAGGAGGACAGCGACAATCAGCCCCAGCATTTT
CASSEEDSDNQPQHF
>TRBV6-5|NA|TRBJ2-3|once
TGTGCCAGCCGGCGGGGGCCAAGCACAGATACGCAGTATTTT
CASRRGPSTDTQYF
>TRBV6-6|TRBD2|TRBJ2-7|NA
TGTGCCAGCAGTTACACGCCTAGCGGGAGGTACGAGCAGTACTTC
CASSYTPSGRYEQYF
>TRBV4-2|TRBD1|TRBJ2-7|NA
TGTGCCAGCACCTCAAGACAGGGCGAGCAGTACTTC
CASTSRQGEQYF
>TRBV28|NA|TRBJ1-1|NA
TGTGCCAGCAGTTTAGGTGTTCGGCGGATGAACACTGAAGCTTTCTTT
CASSLGVRRMNTEAFF
>TRBV7-9|NA|TRBJ2-7|NA
TGTGCCAGCAGCTTCACGGACAGCCCGAACTACGAGCAGTACTTC
CASSFTDSPNYEQYF
>TRBV7-8|NA|TRBJ1-5|NA
TGTGCCAGCAGCTTAGTAAGCGGGTTCCGTTTCAATCAGCCCCAGCATTTT
CASSLVSGFRFNQPQHF
>TRBV7-2|NA|TRBJ1-1|NA
TGTGCCAGCAGCACCTCTTCCTCGAGGATTGAAGCTTTCTTT
CASSTSSSRIEAFF
>TRBV13|NA|TRBJ2-3|NA
TGTGCCAGCAGCCCCCTCAGAGGCACATGGGATACGCAGTATTTT
CASSPLRGTWDTQYF
>TRBV7-8|TRBD1|TRBJ2-7|NA
TGTGCCAGCAGCTTAGCGTATCGACAGGGAATTTACTACGAGCAGTACTTC
CASSLAYRQGIYYEQYF
>TRBV21-1|NA|TRBJ1-5|once
TGTGCCAGCAGCATACCCTTGCTGAGGGAGTGCGACAATCAGCCCCAGCATTTT
CASSIPLLRECDNQPQHF
>TRBV27|TRBD2|TRBJ2-7|NA
TGTGCCAGCAGTCTGGGACTAGCGGGAGGCTACGAGCAGTACTTC
CASSLGLAGGYEQYF
>TRBV2|NA|TRBJ1-5|NA
TGTGCCAGCGGGGCGGGGGGCCGCAATCAGCCCCAGCATTTT
CASGAGGRNQPQHF
>TRBV19|NA|TRBJ2-7|NA
TGTGCCAGTAGTACGAGGGGACTCTCCTACGAGCAGTACTTC
CASSTRGLSYEQYF
>TRBV6-1|NA|TRBJ1-1|NA
TGTGCCAGCTCCCCGCGACAGGTTAACACTGAAGCTTTCTTT
CASSPRQVNTEAFF
>TRBV2|NA|TRBJ1-6|NA
TGTGCCAGCAGTGAAATGAGGGAGAATTCACCCCTCCACTTT
CASSEMRENSPLHF
>TRBV5-6|NA|TRBJ1-5|NA
TGTGCCAGCAGCTCCTCCGGGGGGAAAGGCAATCAGCCCCAGCATTTT
CASSSSGGKGNQPQHF
>TRBV5-1|NA|TRBJ1-4|NA
TGCGCCAGCAGTAAGAACAGGGAAAGCGGTAATGAAAAACTGTTTTTT
CASSKNRESGNEKLFF
>TRBV7-2|NA|TRBJ2-1|NA
TGTGCCAGCAGCTTAGAAGTGGGGCGCCCCAATGAGCAGTTCTTC
CASSLEVGRPNEQFF
>TRBV6-1|NA|TRBJ2-3|NA
TGTGCCAGCAGTTTGAAGAGAGCAGATACGCAGTATTTT
CASSLKRADTQYF
>TRBV10-2|NA|TRBJ2-1|NA
TGCGCCAGCAGTGAGACGGAGGATGAGCAGTTCTTC
CASSETEDEQFF